Below, 20 T cell receptor beta chains from the same sample are listed, as sequenced in a study of cytomegalovirus exposure and HLA in healthy donors. 13 Jbeta primers and 60 Vbeta primers were used for the PCR. The method was immunoSEQ multiplex PCR; TCRdb's version includes in-frame clones alone and lacks a portion of them. The table records 100,000 or so clones, approximately 72% of them present only once. Sequenced input: PBMCs. All receptors derive from a woman between 40 and 55 years old in good health and CMV-seronegative.

This chain joins TRBV6-5 and TRBJ2-7; perhaps TRBD1 as D (6 bases). The CDR3 is made up of 13 amino acids. The V end lost 6 bases, the J end lost 2 bases, and 11 bases lay between the germline ends. CDR1 MNHEY and CDR2 SVGAGI come from the germline V gene. CDR3 bases: TGTGCCAGCAGACCTACAGGGACCTACGAGCAGTACTTC. The encoded protein is CASRPTGTYEQYF.

This chain connects TRBV10-3 to TRBJ1-1; TRBD1 agrees at 8 bases. Germline-derived CDR1 and CDR2 are ENHRY and SYGVKD. CDR3 length: 14 residues. Unmatched junction bases numbered 4, after V lost 2 bases and J lost 5 bases. The CDR3 sequence: CAISEETGVTEAFF. In DNA form, the CDR3 reads TGTGCCATCAGTGAGGAGACAGGGGTTACTGAAGCTTTCTTT.

This rearrangement joins TRBV5-6 to TRBJ1-2; D is possibly TRBD1 (5 bases). The germline V and J ends were trimmed by 3 bases and 4 bases, with 19 bases remaining between them. Germline V lookup: CDR1 SGHDT, CDR2 YYEEEE. This CDR3 is built from 16 residues. The CDR3 here is CASSSSDIPGIYGYTF. The CDR3 DNA sequence: TGTGCCAGCAGCTCCTCAGACATCCCAGGGATCTATGGCTACACCTTC.

This sequence joins TRBV7-8 and TRBJ1-6, with 7 bases matching TRBD1. This CDR3 contains 15 residues. V shed 5 bases and J 10 bases; nucleotides not matched to a gene: 11. Germline V gene sequence: CDR1 SGHVS, CDR2 FQNEAQ. The CDR3 protein is CASSPDRVVRSPLHF. The CDR3 coding sequence is TGTGCCAGCAGCCCCGACAGGGTCGTACGGTCACCCCTCCACTTT. Full variable domain (missing parts from reference TRBV7-8 and TRBJ1-6): GAGVSQSPRYKVAKRGQDVALRCDPISGHVSLFWYQQALGQGPEFLTYFQNEAQLDKSGLPSDRFFAERPEGSVSTLKIQRTQQEDSAVYLCASSPDRVVRSPLHFGNGTRLTVT.

The chain recombines TRBV4-1 with TRBJ2-1; 8 nucleotides agree with TRBD2. V was clipped by 0 bases and J by 5 bases; unmatched bases: 6. The germline CDR1 and CDR2 sequences are MGHRA and YSYEKL. CDR3 length: 16 amino acids. In DNA, the CDR3 is TGCGCCAGCAGCCAAGAATCCGCGGGAGGAAACAATGAGCAGTTCTTC. Protein product: CASSQESAGGNNEQFF.

V and J are TRBV28 and TRBJ1-5; D possibly corresponds to TRBD1 (6 bases). Germline loops: CDR1 MDHEN, CDR2 SYDVKM. V gave up 5 bases and J gave up 9 bases, with 23 bases separating them. The CDR3 is 16 amino acids. The CDR3 DNA follows: TGTGCCAGCAGTCACTCCAAGACAGGTTTCCGGGGGCCCCAGCATTTT. It is translated as CASSHSKTGFRGPQHF.

This clone has a single count. The chain carries TRBV30 and TRBJ1-1, with D possibly being TRBD1 (6 bases). Germline V lookup: CDR1 GTSNPN, CDR2 SVGIG (reference sequence). V was shortened by 0 bases and J by 6 bases, with 11 bases between the two germline ends. The CDR3 covers 13 residues. This CDR3 reads CAWSVQGGSEAFF. CDR3 DNA: TGTGCCTGGAGTGTACAGGGTGGGTCTGAAGCTTTCTTT. Full variable domain (remainder filled in from reference TRBV30 and TRBJ1-1): SQTIHQWPATLVQPVGSPLSLECTVEGTSNPNLYWYRQAAGRGLQLLFYSVGIGQISSEVPQNLSASRPQDRQFILSSKKLLLSDSGFYLCAWSVQGGSEAFFGQGTRLTVV.

The V gene is TRBV25-1, the J gene TRBJ1-6, with TRBD1 matching over 7 bases. Germline values: CDR1 MGHDK, CDR2 SYGVNS. V trimming: 6 bases; J trimming: 5 bases; junction bases outside the gene matches: 10. This CDR3 contains 16 residues. In DNA form, the CDR3 reads TGTGCCAGCAGGGGACAGCGAGACGGTGATAATTCACCCCTCCACTTT. Residues: CASRGQRDGDNSPLHF.

This clone has only one observation. The chain links TRBV30 to TRBJ2-1, with D possibly matching TRBD2 (5 bases). The V and J ends lost 7 bases and 0 bases respectively, with 13 bases between them. The CDR3 loop spans 14 amino acids. Germline loops: CDR1 GTSNPN, CDR2 SVGIG (reference sequence). DNA of the CDR3: TGTGCCTTGGACCCGGGAAGCTCCTACAATGAGCAGTTCTTC. Its protein product is CALDPGSSYNEQFF.

This clone was seen only once. This chain joins TRBV11-2 and TRBJ2-6, with 7 nucleotides matching TRBD1. The germline V gene has CDR1 SGHAT and CDR2 FQNNGV. V lost 4 bases, J lost 4 bases, and 4 bases stayed unmatched. The CDR3 is made up of 15 amino acids. The DNA for the CDR3 is TGTGCCAGCAGCTCCGGGACAGTCGGGGCCAACGTCCTGACTTTC. Its translation: CASSSGTVGANVLTF.

The table lists this clone with a count of one. An end of the junction does not agree with germline; a read error may underlie this. CDR3 sequence (DNA): TGTGCCAGCAACTTATCCGGGGGAACCTCCGAGCAGTACTTC. This gives the protein CASNLSGGTSEQYF. The genes are TRBV11-3 and TRBJ2-7, with D maybe TRBD2 (6 bases). Germline V CDR1 and CDR2: SGHNT, YENEEA. The CDR3 runs to 14 residues.

The chain has TRBV7-9 and TRBJ2-1; perhaps TRBD2 as D (5 bases). V was cut by 3 bases and J by 9 bases, with 9 bases left in between. This CDR3 is built from 12 residues. Germline V gives CDR1 SEHNR, CDR2 FQNEAQ (reference sequence). The CDR3 bases are TGTGCCAGCAGCTTCGGGAACCTTGAGCAGTTCTTC. Protein: CASSFGNLEQFF.

This sequence joins TRBV5-1 and TRBJ2-5; 7 nucleotides align to TRBD2. The J call may not be correct, given that the DNA end is closer to TRBJ2-7. In germline, CDR1 is SGHRS, CDR2 YFSETQ. This CDR3 comprises 14 residues. CDR3: CASSLWEGFYEQYF. For the CDR3, the DNA is TGCGCCAGCAGCTTGTGGGAGGGATTCTACGAGCAGTACTTC.

The chain combines TRBV9 with TRBJ2-1, with 8 bases aligning to TRBD2. The CDR3 totals 15 residues. Per the germline V gene, CDR1 is SGDLS and CDR2 is YYNGEE. V gave up 3 bases and J gave up 2 bases; unmatched junction bases: 4. CDR3 coding DNA: TGTGCCAGCAGCGAAGCGGGGGTCCCCTACAATGAGCAGTTCTTC. It encodes CASSEAGVPYNEQFF. Filled out from reference TRBV9 and TRBJ2-1, the complete variable domain reads DSGVTQTPKHLITATGQRVTLRCSPRSGDLSVYWYQQSLDQGLQFLIQYYNGEERAKGNILERFSAQQFPDLHSELNLSSLELGDSALYFCASSEAGVPYNEQFFGPGTRLTVL.

The J gene is TRBJ2-5, the V gene TRBV6-6; D is perhaps TRBD1 (5 bases). In germline, CDR1 is MNHNY, CDR2 SVGAGI (reference sequence). Trimming pared 3 bases from V and 4 bases from J, leaving 12 bases between. The CDR3 runs to 14 residues. The chain's CDR3 is CASSYFLGAETQYF. The CDR3 region has the DNA TGTGCCAGCAGTTATTTTCTTGGGGCAGAGACCCAGTACTTC.

Only one count was recorded for this clone. The CDR3 here is CASSRTSGNQETQYF. CDR3 nucleotides: TGTGCCAGCAGCCGGACTAGCGGGAACCAAGAGACCCAGTACTTC. This sequence joins TRBV11-2 and TRBJ2-5; 12 bases fit TRBD2. The ends lost 5 bases at V and 0 bases at J; junction bases unmatched: 1. Per germline, CDR1 SGHAT and CDR2 FQNNGV. The CDR3 contains 15 residues.

The rearrangement uses TRBV19 and TRBJ2-5; the match to TRBD2 covers 9 bases. Near its end, the DNA agrees better with TRBJ2-7, so the J call may be wrong. Germline V gene data show CDR1 as LNHDA and CDR2 as SQIVND (reference sequence). The CDR3 has 17 amino acids. The CDR3 DNA reads TGTGCCAGTAGTATAGATCTATCATCGGGACTAGCCGCCGAGCAGTACTTC. Translated, it gives CASSIDLSSGLAAEQYF.

This clone was detected only a few times. The gene calls are TRBV7-8 and TRBJ2-7, with D maybe TRBD1 (7 bases). V was cut by 3 bases and J by 7 bases, with 22 bases left in between. There are 16 residues in the CDR3. Germline V gene sequence: CDR1 SGHVS, CDR2 FQNEAQ. The CDR3 spells CASSFPLRTGRGEQYF. The CDR3 bases are TGTGCCAGCAGCTTCCCCCTAAGGACAGGCCGGGGGGAGCAGTACTTC.

The chain links TRBV27 to TRBJ1-6, with 7 bases fitting TRBD1. Trimming at V came to 2 bases and at J to 3 bases, leaving 7 bases not matched to a gene. Germline V lookup: CDR1 MNHEY, CDR2 SMNVEV (reference sequence). The CDR3 has 17 amino acids. The CDR3 region has the DNA TGTGCCAGCAGTTTAAGACAGGGAATGGTCTATAATTCACCCCTCCACTTT. Encoded protein: CASSLRQGMVYNSPLHF.

The V and J genes are TRBV4-2 and TRBJ2-7; 7 nucleotides agree with TRBD2. The CDR3 covers 16 residues. Trimming cost V 0 bases and J 2 bases; bases outside gene matches: 7. The V gene's germline CDR1 is LGHNA and CDR2 YNFKEQ. CDR3 sequence: CASSQETGRTTYEQYF. CDR3 sequence (DNA): TGTGCCAGCAGCCAAGAAACCGGGAGGACAACCTACGAGCAGTACTTC.